These 7 T cell receptor beta chains were sequenced from one sample in a study of blood T cell repertoires in COVID-19 (dated by TCRdb to 2020 to 2022). Libraries were prepared through the immunoSEQ multiplex PCR assay. Entries here come from immuneACCESS through TCRdb and include only in-frame sequences with V and J called. Some clones fail to appear in such tables; in the studies checked, an unresolved V gene covers under half of the shortfall, and the cause of the remainder is unknown. The sample profile shows more than 85,000 clones; approximately 82% of them were found once. Approximately 4% of the sample lies in the top ten. Material: peripheral blood. Source of these receptors: a man between 60 and 75 years old with acute or convalescent COVID-19.

This clone was detected once. V gene TRBV3-1 (or the pseudogene TRBV3-2) combines with J gene TRBJ1-6; a possible D gene is TRBD1 (5 bases). V lost 1 base to trimming and J lost 14 bases, with 9 bases between them. Germline-derived CDR1 and CDR2 are LGHDT and YNNKEL (reference sequence). CDR3 length equals 12 residues. The CDR3 is CASSQGEGSLHF. The CDR3 DNA reads TGTGCCAGCAGCCAAGGGGAGGGGTCCCTCCACTTT.

The chain combines TRBV5-1 with TRBJ2-1, with 9 bases matching TRBD2. CDR1 is SGHRS, CDR2 YFSETQ, per germline. The junction had 13 bases not matched to a gene; V was cut back by 3 bases and J by 6 bases. The CDR3 spans 17 residues. For the CDR3, the DNA is TGCGCCAGCAGCTCTATGCCTCTGCGGGGGGGCGTCAATGAGCAGTTCTTC. Amino acid sequence: CASSSMPLRGGVNEQFF.

V usage is TRBV10-1 and J usage is TRBJ2-3, with 8 bases identical to TRBD1. The trim removed 7 bases at V and 2 bases at J, leaving 5 bases unmatched. The CDR3 loop spans 14 amino acids. Germline CDR1 reads WNHNN; CDR2 reads SYGVQD (reference sequence). The DNA of the CDR3 is TGCGCCAGCACCCGGGACAGGTCCACAGATACGCAGTATTTT. This codes for CASTRDRSTDTQYF.

This clone was observed a handful of times. The V and J genes are TRBV7-9 and TRBJ2-2, with no clear D. Trimming pared 8 bases from V and 6 bases from J, leaving 7 bases between. The germline CDR1 and CDR2 sequences are SEHNR and FQNEAQ (reference sequence). This CDR3 contains 11 residues. The CDR3 loop is CASLEAGELFF. CDR3 DNA sequence: TGTGCCAGCCTAGAGGCCGGGGAGCTGTTTTTT.

By proportion, this clone is medium-sized (0.01 to 0.1%). The chain couples TRBV4-3 to TRBJ2-6; the match to TRBD2 covers 8 bases. The germline CDR1 and CDR2 sequences are LGHNA and YSLEER. V was pared by 2 bases and J by 3 bases, with 6 bases of the junction left unmatched. The CDR3 spans 17 residues. The CDR3 spells CASSQSGSSDGANVLTF. CDR3 DNA sequence: TGCGCCAGCAGCCAAAGCGGGAGTTCTGATGGGGCCAACGTCCTGACTTTC.

The gene calls are TRBV25-1 and TRBJ1-4; no clear D. The CDR3 is 15 amino acids. Trimming shortened V by 4 bases and J by 0 bases, and 9 bases separated the two germline ends. Germline CDR1 MGHDK, CDR2 SYGVNS. The CDR3, as DNA: TGTGCCAGCAGTGTCCGGGAAGCAACTAATGAAAAACTGTTTTTT. Protein: CASSVREATNEKLFF.

V is TRBV19 and J is TRBJ1-5, with 8 bases matching TRBD1. The germline CDR1 and CDR2 sequences are LNHDA and SQIVND (reference sequence). The CDR3 loop spans 16 amino acids. With 6 bases clipped from V and 9 bases from J, the junction kept 16 bases outside the gene matches. The CDR3 is CASSAKGGQGYSPQHF. The CDR3 coding sequence is TGTGCCAGTAGCGCGAAGGGTGGACAGGGCTATTCGCCCCAGCATTTT.